This T cell receptor (beta chain) stems from a study of shared clonotypes between healthy human individuals. Trimming stripped 0 bases from V and 3 bases from J, with 21 bases between. CDR3 size: 18 residues. The germline V gene has CDR1 LNHNV and CDR2 YYDKDF (reference sequence). Over several immunoSEQ plates, each subset's genomic DNA was distributed in even portions. Here immunoSEQ multiplex PCR was the method, and the copy in TCRdb shows in-frame clones only, minus some. The sample has roughly 770,000 clones, around 96% seen once. Positive CCR7 selection of CD45RO-negative cells yielded the naive CD8 cells, and terminally differentiated effector memory CD45RA+ cells were excluded.

This TCR was recovered from a man aged 25-45 years in good health. The rearrangement joins TRBV15 to TRBJ2-7; D perhaps matches TRBD2 (7 bases). The sequenced sample consisted of naive CD8+ T cells sorted from blood. The CDR3 region has the DNA TGTGCCACCAGCAGAGATGCGGGAGTAGGGGGTTTCGTCTACGAGCAGTACTTC. It specifies CATSRDAGVGGFVYEQYF.